The clone carrying this TCR beta chain was seen ten or more times. This CDR3 spans 16 amino acids. V shed 3 bases, J shed 1 base, and the junction held 4 bases outside the gene matches. This entry is derived from a study of T cells in Graves' hyperthyroidism and ophthalmopathy. Using RNA transcripts as the source, TCR beta CDR3 regions were amplified. The HTBI primer set served for first-round RT-PCR of the TCR CDR3. Each CDR3 protein is one row after TCRdb ran MiXCR on the multiplex PCR reads. In the table there are about 270,000 distinct CDR3 sequences, under 30% of which are singletons. V gene TRBV12-3 or TRBV12-4 combines with J gene TRBJ1-1; 11 bases match TRBD1. The sequenced sample consisted of blood. The sequence came from a man aged 40-49 years with Graves' hyperthyroidism that later progressed to Graves' ophthalmopathy. CDR3 sequence: CASSLGTGGSNTEAFF. CDR3 nucleotide sequence: TGTGCCAGCAGTTTGGGGACAGGGGGTTCGAACACTGAAGCTTTCTTT.